Sequencing of this T cell receptor (beta chain) was carried out in a study of blood T cell repertoires in COVID-19. Study as a whole: Samples taken during acute and convalescent COVID-19 were collected in the United States, Italy and Spain. T cells, B-cell-depleted T cells, or PBMCs supplied cDNA or gDNA.

As handled by the study authors: Estimates of nucleated cell counts were drawn from the amplification of reference gene primers. Generated by immunoSEQ multiplex PCR, the TCRdb table keeps only in-frame clones and is missing some. Clonal size and the V and J genes are those of that table, whereas D and trimming came from the DNA. The table has around 400,000 clones, more than 80% seen once. From germline, CDR1 is SGHNT and CDR2 YYREEE (reference sequence). V was clipped by 2 bases and J by 1 base, with 10 bases between them. The CDR3 spans 15 residues. The sequence was collected from a man aged 35-49 years with acute or convalescent COVID-19. The V and J genes are TRBV5-4 and TRBJ1-3; perhaps TRBD1 as D (5 bases). The sample was peripheral blood. The CDR3 protein is CASSFQGGSGNTIYF. In DNA form, the CDR3 reads TGTGCCAGCAGCTTCCAGGGAGGTTCTGGAAACACCATATATTTT.